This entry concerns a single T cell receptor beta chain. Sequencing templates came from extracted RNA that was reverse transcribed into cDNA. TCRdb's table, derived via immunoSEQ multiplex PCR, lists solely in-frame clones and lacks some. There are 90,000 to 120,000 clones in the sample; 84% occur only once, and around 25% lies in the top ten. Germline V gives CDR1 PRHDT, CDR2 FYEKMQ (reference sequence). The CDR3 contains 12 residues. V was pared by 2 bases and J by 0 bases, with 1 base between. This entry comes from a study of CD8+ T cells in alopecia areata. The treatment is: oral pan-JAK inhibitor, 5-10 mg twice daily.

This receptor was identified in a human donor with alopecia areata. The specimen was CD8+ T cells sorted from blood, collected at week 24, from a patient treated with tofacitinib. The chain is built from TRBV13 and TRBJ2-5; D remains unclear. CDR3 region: CASSLNQETQYF. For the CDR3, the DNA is TGTGCCAGCAGCTTAAACCAAGAGACCCAGTACTTC.